This TCR beta chain was identified during a study of blood T cell repertoires in COVID-19. Study overall: Whether acute or convalescent, the COVID-19 samples came from the United States, Italy and Spain.

Participants' reported clinical history set cohort assignment. All exposed participants met a person with COVID-19 within 2 weeks before entering the study. Trimming removed 2 bases at V and 4 bases at J, with 9 bases between. CDR3 length equals 13 residues. Under the authors' procedure: Reference gene primers were amplified, and this amplification served to estimate nucleated cell counts. Assay: immunoSEQ multiplex PCR; the TCRdb copy retains only in-frame clones and omits some. Clonal size and the V and J genes are those of that table, whereas D and trimming came from the DNA. The sample lists more than 300,000 clones, about nine tenths occurring once. This clone was counted a few times.

This clonotype was obtained from a woman in her thirties or forties who had been exposed to COVID-19. The sample taken for sequencing was PBMCs or T cells enriched from blood (not recorded which). The chain is built from TRBV12-3 or TRBV12-4 and TRBJ2-7; D not certain. The CDR3 loop is CASSLNGVYEQYF. In nucleotides, the CDR3 is TGTGCCAGCAGTTTAAACGGAGTATACGAGCAGTACTTC.